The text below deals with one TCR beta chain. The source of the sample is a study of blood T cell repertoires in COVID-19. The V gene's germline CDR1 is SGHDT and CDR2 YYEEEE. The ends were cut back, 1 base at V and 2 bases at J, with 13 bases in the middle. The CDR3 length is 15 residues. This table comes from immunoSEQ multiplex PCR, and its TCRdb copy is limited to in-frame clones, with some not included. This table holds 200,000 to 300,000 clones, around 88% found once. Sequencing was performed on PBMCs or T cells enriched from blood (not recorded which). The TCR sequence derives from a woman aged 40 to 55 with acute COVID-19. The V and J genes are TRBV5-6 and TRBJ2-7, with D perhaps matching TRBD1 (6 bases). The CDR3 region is CASSLLSGATYEQYV. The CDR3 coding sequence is TGTGCCAGCAGCTTGCTTTCAGGGGCCACCTACGAGCAGTACGTC.